Listed here are 19 T cell receptor beta chains from one sample, sequenced in a study of blood T cell repertoires in COVID-19. The assay was immunoSEQ multiplex PCR, and TCRdb's table has in-frame clones only and misses some. The sample lists under 40,000 clones, approximately 80% occurring once. The sample taken for sequencing was peripheral blood. These receptors came from a woman in her fifties or sixties with acute or convalescent COVID-19.

This clone was seen more than once but under ten times. V and J are TRBV12-2 and TRBJ1-1. TRBV12-2 corresponds to a pseudogene. The CDR3 consists of 16 residues. As DNA, the CDR3 is TGTGCAAGTCGCTTAGGGAGGGGGGGCATCGGCACTGAAGCTTTCTTT. Residues: CASRLGRGGIGTEAFF.

J is TRBJ1-2 and V is TRBV30; D not resolved. The CDR3 loop spans 15 amino acids. The ends were cut back, 0 bases at V and 1 base at J, with 12 bases in the middle. Germline V CDR1 and CDR2: GTSNPN, SVGIG (reference sequence). This CDR3 is CAWSVADWINYGYTF. DNA for the CDR3: TGTGCCTGGAGTGTAGCGGACTGGATTAACTATGGCTACACCTTC.

The rearrangement uses TRBV14 and TRBJ1-1; 9 positions match TRBD1. In germline, CDR1 is SGHDN, CDR2 FVKESK. The CDR3 extends over 16 amino acids. The junction had 6 bases not matched to a gene; V was cut back by 3 bases and J by 1 base. The CDR3 DNA follows: TGTGCCAGCAGCCATAATCCGGGACAGGGGAACACTGAAGCTTTCTTT. Its protein product is CASSHNPGQGNTEAFF.

CDR3 in amino acids: CASSLLSGTGKGLVKTQYF. The DNA for the CDR3 is TGTGCCAGCAGCTTATTATCTGGCACAGGGAAAGGCCTCGTAAAGACCCAGTACTTC. The V gene is TRBV7-6, the J gene TRBJ2-5, with D tentatively TRBD1 (6 bases). The CDR3 extends over 19 amino acids. V shed 2 bases and J shed 6 bases, with 28 bases lying between them. CDR1 SGHVS and CDR2 FNYEAQ come from the germline V gene.

As for this clone: An end of the junction does not agree with germline; a read error may underlie this. The rearrangement joins TRBV7-3 to TRBJ2-7; D gene ambiguous. The CDR3 is 11 amino acids. Germline lookup yields CDR1 SGHTA and CDR2 FQGTGA. The CDR3 protein is CASSPSFEQYF. The CDR3 region has the DNA TGTGCCAGCAGCCCGTCCTTCGAGCAGTACTTC.

This clone was seen only a few times. The V call is TRBV5-1, the J call TRBJ1-2; D gene ambiguous. The CDR3 consists of 14 residues. Germline assignment: CDR1 SGHRS and CDR2 YFSETQ. Between the trimmed V and J ends, which lost 5 bases and 8 bases, there was a span of 19 bases. The CDR3 nucleotides are TGCGCCAGCAGTTACAGCTTTTCCTCGGGAGGCTACACCTTC. It specifies CASSYSFSSGGYTF.

For the CDR3, the DNA is TGTGCCAGTTCAATCGGACAGGCACAGTCGGGCTATGGCTACACCTTC. Translation: CASSIGQAQSGYGYTF. The chain links TRBV19 to TRBJ1-2; TRBD1 aligns across 7 bases. The CDR3 is 16 amino acids. The germline CDR1 and CDR2 sequences are LNHDA and SQIVND (reference sequence). Trimming cost V 8 bases and J 4 bases; bases outside gene matches: 16.

This chain links TRBV5-6 with TRBJ2-6, with D maybe TRBD2 (7 bases). Trimming took 4 bases from V and 4 from J, leaving 21 bases between them. The CDR3 length is 18 residues. Germline assignment: CDR1 SGHDT and CDR2 YYEEEE. The DNA for the CDR3 is TGTGCCAGCAGCCCCGGCGGGGGCTTTCCCTCCGGGGCCAACGTCCTGACTTTC. This translates into CASSPGGGFPSGANVLTF.

The V call is TRBV5-1, the J call TRBJ2-7, with D perhaps TRBD1 (6 bases). Trimming shortened V by 0 bases and J by 6 bases, and 16 bases separated the two germline ends. The CDR3 sequence is 15 residues long. Germline loops: CDR1 SGHRS, CDR2 YFSETQ. The CDR3 spells CASSLGQARWGEQYF. The CDR3 DNA is TGCGCCAGCAGCTTGGGACAGGCTCGCTGGGGCGAGCAGTACTTC.

The J gene is TRBJ2-1, the V gene TRBV6-5; possibly TRBD1 for D (6 bases). Germline values: CDR1 MNHEY, CDR2 SVGAGI. The CDR3 runs to 14 residues. V was pared by 8 bases and J by 3 bases, with 14 bases between. Here the CDR3 DNA reads TGTGCCAGCGCACAGGGACACAACTACAATGAGCAGTTCTTC. Translation gives CASAQGHNYNEQFF.

Only a few counts were recorded for this clone. V is TRBV4-1 and J is TRBJ1-1; D is perhaps TRBD1 (5 bases). CDR3 size: 14 residues. Trimming took 2 bases from V and 0 from J, leaving 7 bases between them. Looked up from germline, CDR1 is MGHRA and CDR2 is YSYEKL. CDR3 sequence reads: CASSQRQMNTEAFF. CDR3 nucleotides: TGCGCCAGCAGCCAAAGACAGATGAACACTGAAGCTTTCTTT.

V gene TRBV19 combines with J gene TRBJ2-3; TRBD1 agrees at 11 bases. The junction had 1 base not matched to a gene; V was cut back by 1 base and J by 4 bases. Germline V lookup: CDR1 LNHDA, CDR2 SQIVND (reference sequence). This CDR3 comprises 15 residues. This CDR3 reads CASSIVGQGADTQYF. In DNA, the CDR3 is TGTGCCAGTAGTATAGTGGGACAGGGGGCAGATACGCAGTATTTT.

J is TRBJ2-1 and V is TRBV7-3; 8 bases line up with TRBD1. Germline V gives CDR1 SGHTA, CDR2 FQGTGA. The ends lost 0 bases at V and 6 bases at J; junction bases unmatched: 4. The length of the CDR3 is 15 residues. The CDR3 coding sequence is TGTGCCAGCAGCTTAACTCGGACAGGGAGCAATGAGCAGTTCTTC. The encoded protein is CASSLTRTGSNEQFF.

The genes are TRBV27 and TRBJ1-5; no clear D. Per the germline V gene, CDR1 is MNHEY and CDR2 is SMNVEV (reference sequence). CDR3 length: 16 residues. Trimming pared 6 bases from V and 0 bases from J, leaving 15 bases between. The CDR3 DNA reads as TGTGCCAGCAGCTGGGCTGGCGGGTTTAGCAATCAGCCCCAGCATTTT. It codes for CASSWAGGFSNQPQHF.

This clone was seen a single time. This rearrangement joins TRBV7-6 to TRBJ1-4; D is unresolved. Deletions cut 3 bases from V and 7 bases from J, with 12 bases between. The CDR3 spans 14 residues. CDR1 and CDR2 (germline): SGHVS, FNYEAQ. The CDR3 protein is CASSFSARGEKLFF. The CDR3 nucleotides read TGTGCCAGCAGCTTTTCAGCCCGAGGTGAAAAACTGTTTTTT.

This clone has only a few counts. The V gene is TRBV7-9, the J gene TRBJ1-5, with D unresolved. Trimming pared 5 bases from V and 8 bases from J, leaving 10 bases between. The CDR3 loop spans 12 amino acids. The V gene's germline CDR1 is SEHNR and CDR2 FQNEAQ (reference sequence). CDR3 in amino acids: CASSREEEPQHF. The CDR3 DNA reads as TGTGCCAGCAGCCGAGAGGAGGAGCCCCAGCATTTT.

The chain is built from TRBV2 and TRBJ2-2, with D perhaps matching TRBD1 (5 bases). This CDR3 is built from 13 residues. CDR1 is SNHLY, CDR2 FYNNEI, per germline. The V gene lost 8 bases and the J gene lost 6 bases, with 13 bases spanning the gap. CDR3 region: CASCRGAPGELFF. In DNA form, the CDR3 reads TGTGCCAGCTGTAGGGGTGCTCCCGGGGAGCTGTTTTTT.

This clone was seen more than once but under ten times. J is TRBJ1-2 and V is TRBV5-4; D might be TRBD1 (5 bases). Deletions cut 3 bases from V and 2 bases from J, with 14 bases between. There are 15 residues in the CDR3. The germline V gene encodes CDR1 SGHNT and CDR2 YYREEE (reference sequence). DNA for the CDR3: TGTGCCAGCAGCTCGGGGGTGGGCGGAAACTATGGCTACACCTTC. Protein product: CASSSGVGGNYGYTF. Full variable domain (rest looked up from reference TRBV5-4 and TRBJ1-2): ETGVTQSPTHLIKTRGQQVTLRCSSQSGHNTVSWYQQALGQGPQFIFQYYREEENGRGNFPPRFSGLQFPNYSSELNVNALELDDSALYLCASSSGVGGNYGYTFGSGTRLTVV.

The V and J genes are TRBV28 and TRBJ1-5; D remains ambiguous. Trimming left V 8 bases short and J 4 bases short, with 15 bases between. The CDR3 length is 14 residues. CDR1 is MDHEN and CDR2 is SYDVKM in the germline V gene. The CDR3 DNA sequence: TGTGCCAGCCGCACCCCGAGTTTAAATCAGCCCCAGCATTTT. Its translation is CASRTPSLNQPQHF.